This TCR beta chain is from a study of T cell repertoires in cytomegalovirus infection. Study observations and caveats: Of the TCR beta families, the public ones yielded a cumulative frequency that identified carriers of CMV plus the relevant HLA. The response measured ex vivo was dominated by TCR beta clonotypes (HLA-C-restricted and CMV-specific).

MiXCR, run by TCRdb on the reads, gives a single entry per CDR3 protein. Counted here are approximately 150,000 distinct CDR3 sequences, about 6.5% occurring once; the ten biggest clones make up over 15%. This clonotype was counted ten times or more. The antigen is undetermined. This CDR3 comprises 16 residues. Germline loops: CDR1 SGHRS, CDR2 YFSETQ. With V trimmed by 0 bases and J by 5 bases, 7 bases remained unmatched. The sample was PBMCs. The V and J genes are TRBV5-1 and TRBJ2-3; 9 bases map to TRBD2. The clonotype comes from a human donor in good health (CMV status not recorded). Some clones in this sample may be carry-over from other donors' samples. The CDR3 spells CASSLGGRGGQDTQYF. In nucleotides, the CDR3 is TGCGCCAGCAGCTTGGGGGGGCGGGGGGGCCAAGATACGCAGTATTTT.